This entry features one T cell receptor (beta chain) sequence. There is no known antigen for this receptor. No quality values exist for individual bases; no much larger clone is one base distant. The germline V gene (reference sequence) gives CDR1 as LNHNV and CDR2 as YYDKDF. V loses 2 bases of germline sequence and J loses 1 base, and the interval between the two ends is 5 bases. The CDR3 contains 13 residues, cysteine and phenylalanine counted. Left in the record is the CDR3 DNA by itself, 39 bases read in frame from the first base. These data belong to a study of shared clonotypes between healthy human individuals (dated by TCRdb to the early 2020s). In the study overall: A couple of women and a few men aged 18 to 49 years were included in the cohort. For each donor, CD4 naive and CD4 memory were each run on three plates, CD8 naive on two plates, and CD8 memory on one plate. Blood TCR repertoires of a handful of healthy adults were deeply sequenced to estimate repertoire size and the extent of clonotype sharing between individuals. To increase sequencing depth and limit assay-specific biases, TCR repertoire library preparation and sequencing were carried out by different laboratories using diverse techniques. Each donor's leukapheresis produced roughly between roughly 0.85 and 10 billion PBMCs.

Using the deep immunoSEQ assay, TCR CDR3 regions were amplified from genomic DNA by multiplex PCR. Extracted genomic DNA from each cell subset was spread evenly across all wells of several immunoSEQ 96-well plates, with each plate serving as a replicate. For sorted subsets, 150 to 250 ng genomic DNA, equal to 25,000 to 35,000 T cell genomes, was loaded into each replicate PCR. The purified libraries were quantified using a Qubit 3.0 fluorometer, sized with a Bioanalyzer 2100, and then quantified again using the KAPA Library Quantification kit. Every immunoSEQ 96-well plate was sequenced on a dedicated single-read 150-cycle Illumina NextSeq 550 flow cell. On the authors' methods: Because the immunoSEQ output held only junctional sequences and lacked quality scores, the filtering could not match the filtering applied to full-length reads. To assign V/J genes and CDR3, sequences were annotated using PyIR, a Python wrapper for IgBLAST v1.9, with IMGT germline references. Reads with weak V/J assignments (E-value above 1e-6), missing CDR3, stop codons, out-of-frame junctions, or ambiguous translated residues were removed. V3J clonotypes were defined as sequences sharing an identical inferred V gene, J gene, and CDR3 amino acid sequence. The percentage overlap between two repertoires was calculated by dividing the number of shared unique clonotypes by the size of the smaller repertoire. Richness of each repertoire was evaluated using RTK rarefaction, the Chao1 estimator, and Recon v2.1 estimates of unobserved clonotypes. Generation probabilities for all TCRbeta clonotypes obtained by the gDNA method from several donors were computed using OLGA. TCRdb stores this immuneACCESS table with in-frame sequences only. Part of the clones is absent; in the studies checked, under half of the shortfall reflects unresolved V genes, and no reason is known for the rest. The V and J calls and the clone size are those of that table, but D and trimming were determined from the DNA. The sample includes around 2.5 million clones, with 93% observed a single time. The ten largest account for approximately 0.37% of the sample.

Study-level results and caveats: Pairwise subsampling indicated that sequencing depth was expected to affect the degree of clonotype sharing among donors. The genetic and exposure-history diversity represented was limited by the small number of donors. Only blood was sampled, and tissue TCR repertoires likely differ from those in blood. Incomplete sequencing was indicated by rarefaction of sorted-subset datasets, despite the large sequencing depth. Estimated clonotype richness was generally larger for naive than for memory subsets. Higher generation probabilities were observed for clonotypes shared by all four sorted-subset donors than for non-shared clonotypes. Sharing across a few donors was observed for about 5% of naive CD4, under 4% of naive CD8, 2.3% of memory CD4, and roughly 0.43% of memory CD8 clonotypes.

The donors were healthy, HIV-negative adults who had no recently reported acute infections or vaccinations. All donors were Caucasian adults living in Nashville, Tennessee, USA. Magnetic negative selection was used to enrich CD4+ T cells, after which naive cells were positively selected on CD45RA and the negative fraction became the memory subset. After blood collection by leukapheresis, PBMCs were isolated using Ficoll-Histopaque density gradient centrifugation and then cryopreserved in the vapor phase of liquid nitrogen. Analytical flow cytometry was used to check the purity and quantity of every magnetically sorted T cell population. Genomic DNA was isolated from every sorted fraction and measured by UV absorbance on a Nanodrop 2000c.

Recombination joined TRBV15 with TRBJ1-1; the D gene lacks a confident call. The sample taken for sequencing was naive CD4+ T cells from PBMCs. This specimen's cell subset or site label, interpreted: CD45RA+ positively selected. This receptor was identified in a man younger than 35 in good health. Some clones in this sample may be carry-over from other donors' samples. The CDR3 is CATSRPWNTEAFF. The DNA sequence follows: TGTGCCACCAGCAGACCCTGGAACACTGAAGCTTTCTTT.